This T cell receptor (beta chain) was identified in a study of T cell changes during pregnancy in multiple sclerosis. The repertoire was sequenced with immunoSEQ multiplex PCR; TCRdb's copy has only in-frame clones and lacks some. This sample has tens of thousands of clones; approximately 81% occur once, and the top ten carry 0.55% to 0.65%. Trimming removed 4 bases at V and 5 bases at J, with 9 bases between. The CDR3 sequence is 14 residues long. CDR1 is SEHNR, CDR2 FQNEAQ, per germline (reference sequence). This specimen consisted of CD4+ T cells from peripheral blood mononuclear cells, obtained before pregnancy. The chain links TRBV7-9 to TRBJ1-6; D is perhaps TRBD1 (5 bases). The clonotype was recovered from a female donor with multiple sclerosis, enrolled in a pregnancy study. DNA for the CDR3: TGTGCCAGCAGCTCGGGACTGGATAATTCACCCCTCCACTTT. Translation: CASSSGLDNSPLHF.